The clone carrying this TCR beta chain was detected only once. This sample is part of a study of lymphopenia after photon versus proton radiotherapy. Germline CDR1 KGHSH, CDR2 LQKENI. The CDR3 contains 15 residues. The ends lost 3 bases at V and 6 bases at J; junction bases unmatched: 7. Here immunoSEQ multiplex PCR was the method, and the copy in TCRdb shows in-frame clones only, minus some. In the table there are roughly 40,000 clones, more than 70% of which are singletons. This clonotype was obtained from a woman in her seventies with pancreatic cancer. Some clones in this sample may be carry-over from other donors' samples. Specimen: peripheral blood, collected from a patient treated with proton-based radiotherapy. This chain links TRBV18 with TRBJ1-1; TRBD1 matches at 10 bases. For the CDR3, the DNA is TGTGCCAGCTCACCGCGGGACAGGGGCTGGGCTGAAGCTTTCTTT. It encodes CASSPRDRGWAEAFF.